This TCR beta chain originates from a study of cytomegalovirus exposure and HLA in healthy donors. Study results and caveats: It was approximately 170 TCR beta chains that were listed as cytomegalovirus-associated.

Details on this clone: As yet, its antigen is unknown.

Vbeta (60) and Jbeta (13) primers were used in the PCR. Libraries were prepared by immunoSEQ multiplex PCR; TCRdb keeps only in-frame clonotypes and omits some of them. This table has roughly 150,000 clones, 77% appearing once. The ends were cut back, 0 bases at V and 11 bases at J, with 15 bases in the middle. The CDR3 consists of 14 residues. Germline CDR1 and CDR2: MGHRA and YSYEKL. This receptor was identified in a male donor in good health and CMV-seronegative. This chain uses TRBV4-1 with TRBJ2-3; maybe TRBD2 (7 bases). The material sequenced was PBMCs. CDR3 DNA: TGCGCCAGCAGCCAAGAGGGGGGGGCCGGGTTGCAGTATTTT. It specifies CASSQEGGAGLQYF.